What follows are 27 T cell receptor beta chains derived from one specimen sequenced in a study of shared clonotypes between healthy human individuals. Only in-frame clones appear in the TCRdb table, and some are missing; sequencing was by immunoSEQ multiplex PCR. Of a few million clones listed, more than 85% were seen once; the top ten hold 0.3% to 0.4%. Sequencing input: naive CD4+ T cells from PBMCs. Subset reported: CD45RA+ positively selected. All receptors derive from a man aged 18 to 30 in good health. Some clones in this sample may be carry-over from other donors' samples.

Comment on this clone: Mismatch with germline at one junction end may stem from a read error. V gene TRBV10-1 combines with J gene TRBJ2-7; D assignment may be TRBD1 or TRBD2 (5 bases each). Germline V CDR1 and CDR2: WNHNN, SYGVQD (reference sequence). This CDR3 region has 12 residues. CDR3 sequence: CASSDPGTPPNF. DNA of the CDR3: TGCGCCAGCAGTGACCCCGGGACCCCGCCAAACTTC.

This clone was picked up one time. The V and J genes are TRBV28 and TRBJ2-3, with no clear D. Looked up from germline, CDR1 is MDHEN and CDR2 is SYDVKM. This CDR3 has 16 amino acids. V was cut by 3 bases and J by 0 bases, with 13 bases left in between. The CDR3 reads CASSFTSHPSTDTQYF. For the CDR3, the DNA is TGTGCCAGCAGTTTCACGTCCCATCCTAGCACAGATACGCAGTATTTT.

The chain carries TRBV25-1 and TRBJ2-2; 13 bases fit TRBD2. The CDR3 consists of 15 residues. J gave up 5 bases and V 7 bases, and 4 bases lay outside the gene matches. Germline CDR1 MGHDK, CDR2 SYGVNS. The CDR3 region has the DNA TGTGCCAGCAAGAGGACTAGCGGGAGTACCGGGGAGCTGTTTTTT. As protein: CASKRTSGSTGELFF.

In nucleotides, the CDR3 is TGTGCCAGCAGGGTCGGACAGGGGATCTCCTACGAGCAGTACTTC. It translates to CASRVGQGISYEQYF. The J gene is TRBJ2-7, the V gene TRBV27; 9 nucleotides align to TRBD1. The CDR3 is 15 residues long. Germline V gene sequence: CDR1 MNHEY, CDR2 SMNVEV (reference sequence). J lost 0 bases, V lost 6 bases, and 6 bases had no gene match.

This chain joins TRBV4-1 and TRBJ2-5, with D hard to call. CDR3 length: 14 residues. Trimming cost V 4 bases and J 7 bases, with 16 bases left between them. The V gene's germline CDR1 is MGHRA and CDR2 YSYEKL. CDR3 DNA sequence: TGCGCCAGCAGCCTCCGCCCGACCGCCGGGACCCAGTACTTC. Amino acids: CASSLRPTAGTQYF.

V is TRBV4-1 and J is TRBJ1-1; D may be TRBD1 (6 bases). The V end was cut by 3 bases, the J end by 0 bases, with 17 bases between. In germline, CDR1 is MGHRA, CDR2 YSYEKL. This CDR3 has 17 amino acids. CDR3 sequence: CASSQAGRGHMNTEAFF. In nucleotides, the CDR3 is TGCGCCAGCAGCCAGGCGGGGAGGGGACACATGAACACTGAAGCTTTCTTT.

This sequence joins TRBV30 and TRBJ2-2; possibly TRBD1 for D (5 bases). V lost 3 bases, J lost 8 bases, and 16 bases lay in between. Germline V CDR1 and CDR2: GTSNPN, SVGIG (reference sequence). This CDR3 is 14 amino acids long. CDR3 DNA: TGTGCCTGGAGAGCAGGGTGGTTGGCGGGGGAGCTGTTTTTT. The encoded protein is CAWRAGWLAGELFF.

The chain uses TRBV7-8 and TRBJ2-5; D perhaps matches TRBD2 (5 bases). The length of the CDR3 is 14 residues. Deletions cut 5 bases from V and 1 base from J, with 11 bases between. Germline CDR1 and CDR2: SGHVS and FQNEAQ. CDR3: CASSPGLFQETQYF. DNA of the CDR3: TGTGCCAGCAGCCCAGGACTGTTCCAAGAGACCCAGTACTTC.

The count of this clone is one. The chain couples TRBV7-9 to TRBJ2-3; TRBD2 matches at 7 bases. This CDR3 is 17 amino acids long. The J segment lost 8 bases and the V segment lost 3 bases, leaving 17 bases of the junction unmatched. Germline V CDR1 and CDR2: SEHNR, FQNEAQ (reference sequence). In DNA form, the CDR3 reads TGTGCCAGCAGCTTCACACTAGCGTCAGCCGACCCCGGTACGCAGTATTTT. Translated: CASSFTLASADPGTQYF.

CDR3 region: CASSRDSGGNTIYF. The CDR3 DNA is TGCGCCAGCAGCCGTGACTCCGGAGGAAACACCATATATTTT. The V and J genes are TRBV5-1 and TRBJ1-3; D is uncertain. This CDR3 is built from 14 residues. V gave up 4 bases and J gave up 4 bases, with 12 bases separating them. Germline CDR1 is SGHRS and CDR2 is YFSETQ.

The chain uses TRBV9 and TRBJ2-1; maybe TRBD2 (5 bases). V was cut by 4 bases and J by 4 bases, with 12 bases left in between. Germline assignment: CDR1 SGDLS and CDR2 YYNGEE. There are 14 residues in the CDR3. The CDR3 DNA follows: TGTGCCAGCAGCTACGGATCGGGGTACAATGAGCAGTTCTTC. The encoded protein is CASSYGSGYNEQFF.

This chain connects TRBV11-2 to TRBJ2-7; 16 bases map to TRBD2. Germline V gene sequence: CDR1 SGHAT, CDR2 FQNNGV. CDR3 size: 18 residues. J gave up 0 bases and V 5 bases, and 7 bases lay outside the gene matches. The DNA for the CDR3 is TGTGCCAGCAGCCTGCCGGGACTAGCGGGAGGGAGCTCCTACGAGCAGTACTTC. It encodes CASSLPGLAGGSSYEQYF.

The DNA for the CDR3 is TGCGCCAGCAGCTTGGGCCAGAGCGGGGTGCAGTACTTC. It translates to CASSLGQSGVQYF. The V call is TRBV5-1, the J call TRBJ2-7; TRBD2 agrees at 7 bases. The CDR3 is made up of 13 amino acids. The V gene end was trimmed by 0 bases and the J gene end by 9 bases; junction bases not matched to a gene: 6. Germline assignment: CDR1 SGHRS and CDR2 YFSETQ. The full variable domain, with the rest looked up from reference TRBV5-1 and TRBJ2-7, is KAGVTQTPRYLIKTRGQQVTLSCSPISGHRSVSWYQQTPGQGLQFLFEYFSETQRNKGNFPGRFSGRQFSNSRSEMNVSTLELGDSALYLCASSLGQSGVQYFGPGTRLTVT.

The rearrangement links TRBV30 to TRBJ2-7, with D tentatively TRBD2 (7 bases). The CDR3 is made up of 14 amino acids. Germline values: CDR1 GTSNPN, CDR2 SVGIG (reference sequence). The V and J ends lost 5 bases and 5 bases respectively, with 19 bases between them. The CDR3 loop reads CAWSWEGGRDEQYF. The CDR3 DNA sequence: TGTGCCTGGTCCTGGGAGGGGGGAAGGGACGAGCAGTACTTC.

Note on this clone: This same CDR3 is encoded by further DNA sequences in the sample. The gene calls are TRBV5-1 and TRBJ2-5; D gene uncertain. Germline values: CDR1 SGHRS, CDR2 YFSETQ. Deletions cut 0 bases from V and 5 bases from J, with 8 bases between. This CDR3 comprises 13 residues. CDR3 protein: CASSLGAGETQYF. In nucleotides, the CDR3 is TGCGCCAGCAGCTTGGGGGCCGGGGAGACCCAGTACTTC. The variable domain in full, completed from reference TRBV5-1 and TRBJ2-5, reads KAGVTQTPRYLIKTRGQQVTLSCSPISGHRSVSWYQQTPGQGLQFLFEYFSETQRNKGNFPGRFSGRQFSNSRSEMNVSTLELGDSALYLCASSLGAGETQYFGPGTRLLVL.

CDR3 sequence: CASSSQWIGNTIYF. CDR3 DNA sequence: TGTGCCAGCAGCTCACAGTGGATTGGAAACACCATATATTTT. V is TRBV6-5 and J is TRBJ1-3; D remains unclear. This CDR3 is 14 amino acids long. With 6 bases removed from V and 3 bases from J, the gap between germline ends came to 12 bases. Looked up from germline, CDR1 is MNHEY and CDR2 is SVGAGI.

This clone was detected only a few times. The chain combines TRBV28 with TRBJ2-1, with 8 bases matching TRBD2. The trim removed 8 bases at V and 6 bases at J, leaving 6 bases unmatched. The germline CDR1 and CDR2 sequences are MDHEN and SYDVKM. The length of the CDR3 is 13 residues. CDR3 nucleotides: TGTGCCAGCCGCTCGGGACTAGTCAATGAGCAGTTCTTC. As protein: CASRSGLVNEQFF.

V usage is TRBV7-3 and J usage is TRBJ2-1; TRBD1 matches at 8 bases. CDR1 is SGHTA and CDR2 is FQGTGA in the germline V gene. The CDR3 sequence is 15 residues long. Trimming took 4 bases from V and 5 from J; bases not matched to a gene: 7. In nucleotides, the CDR3 is TGTGCCAGCAGCTCGCAAGTACAGGGGGACAATGAGCAGTTCTTC. Its protein product is CASSSQVQGDNEQFF. The whole variable domain, remainder taken from reference TRBV7-3 and TRBJ2-1, is GAGVSQTPSNKVTEKGKYVELRCDPISGHTALYWYRQSLGQGPEFLIYFQGTGAADDSGLPNDRFFAVRPEGSVSTLKIQRTERGDSAVYLCASSSQVQGDNEQFFGPGTRLTVL.

The chain has TRBV5-1 and TRBJ2-1, with D perhaps given as TRBD1 or TRBD2 (5 bases each). V was trimmed by 0 bases and J by 6 bases, leaving 13 bases between them. The CDR3 has 15 residues. The V gene's germline CDR1 is SGHRS and CDR2 YFSETQ. CDR3 sequence: CASSLGEGRVNEQFF. DNA for the CDR3: TGCGCCAGCAGCTTGGGAGAGGGCAGGGTCAATGAGCAGTTCTTC.

The V call is TRBV25-1, the J call TRBJ1-4; D may be TRBD1 (6 bases). The CDR3 has 15 amino acids. CDR1 is MGHDK and CDR2 is SYGVNS in the germline V gene. Trimming removed 1 base at V and 8 bases at J, with 14 bases between. CDR3 sequence: CASSEWGASREKLFF. In nucleotides, the CDR3 is TGTGCCAGCAGTGAATGGGGGGCGTCTCGAGAAAAACTGTTTTTT.

This chain links TRBV5-1 with TRBJ2-7, with 7 bases lining up with TRBD1. Germline assignment: CDR1 SGHRS and CDR2 YFSETQ. The CDR3 is 15 residues long. With 4 bases clipped from V and 0 bases from J, the junction kept 7 bases outside the gene matches. The CDR3 nucleotides are TGCGCCAGCAGCGTTAACCGGGACAGCTCCTACGAGCAGTACTTC. Residues: CASSVNRDSSYEQYF.

V is TRBV7-8 and J is TRBJ1-1, with 8 bases matching TRBD1. The germline CDR1 and CDR2 sequences are SGHVS and FQNEAQ. The CDR3 runs to 20 residues. V gave up 0 bases and J gave up 1 base; unmatched junction bases: 16. CDR3 residues: CASSLAPRQGRTGGNTEAFF. The CDR3 bases are TGTGCCAGCAGCTTAGCCCCTAGACAGGGGAGGACGGGTGGGAACACTGAAGCTTTCTTT.

As regards this clone: Other DNA sequences in this specimen translate into the identical CDR3. CDR3 coding DNA: TGTGCCAGTGGTAGGGAGACCCAGTACTTC. Translation gives CASGRETQYF. The chain carries TRBV19 and TRBJ2-5; D remains unclear. CDR1 and CDR2 (germline): LNHDA, SQIVND (reference sequence). V was trimmed by 8 bases and J by 5 bases, leaving 6 bases between them. The CDR3 is made up of 10 amino acids. Together with reference TRBV19 and TRBJ2-5, the CDR3 gives the full variable domain: DGGITQSPKYLFRKEGQNVTLSCEQNLNHDAMYWYRQDPGQGLRLIYYSQIVNDFQKGDIAEGYSVSREKKESFPLTVTSAQKNPTAFYLCASGRETQYFGPGTRLLVL.

V gene TRBV19 combines with J gene TRBJ2-7; D possibly matches TRBD1 or TRBD2 (5 bases each). Deletions cut 3 bases from V and 4 bases from J, with 19 bases between. This CDR3 contains 16 residues. Germline V gene lookup returns CDR1 LNHDA and CDR2 SQIVND (reference sequence). CDR3 sequence (DNA): TGTGCCAGTAGTATCCTGGGACCTCCAGAAGGGTACGAGCAGTACTTC. It yields the protein CASSILGPPEGYEQYF.

The chain uses TRBV5-5 and TRBJ1-5, with 7 bases lining up with TRBD1. Germline-derived CDR1 and CDR2 are SGHKS and YYEKEE (reference sequence). V trimming: 4 bases; J trimming: 3 bases; junction bases outside the gene matches: 4. The CDR3 has 14 residues. This chain's CDR3 is CASSVTGTNQPQHF. The CDR3, as DNA: TGTGCCAGCAGCGTGACAGGGACCAATCAGCCCCAGCATTTT.

The chain couples TRBV28 to TRBJ2-5; 8 bases match TRBD1. J was trimmed by 4 bases and V by 3 bases; bases with no gene match: 7. The germline CDR1 and CDR2 sequences are MDHEN and SYDVKM. The CDR3 has 15 amino acids. CDR3 DNA sequence: TGTGCCAGCAGTTTGTCAGGGGGCTACCCAGAGACCCAGTACTTC. Amino acid sequence: CASSLSGGYPETQYF.

Note on this clone: Other DNA sequences in this specimen translate into the identical CDR3. This rearrangement joins TRBV18 to TRBJ2-7, with TRBD1 matching over 7 bases. This CDR3 contains 15 residues. V trimming: 0 bases; J trimming: 0 bases; junction bases outside the gene matches: 2. The V gene's germline CDR1 is KGHSH and CDR2 LQKENI. This chain's CDR3 is CASSPPSGGSYEQYF. The CDR3, as DNA: TGTGCCAGCTCACCACCGTCAGGGGGCTCCTACGAGCAGTACTTC.